This T cell receptor (beta chain) was retrieved from a study of T cells in localized non-small cell lung cancer. The CDR3 is 18 residues long. With 3 bases removed from V and 4 bases from J, the gap between germline ends came to 21 bases. Germline CDR1 reads SGHNT; CDR2 reads YENEEA. Assay: immunoSEQ multiplex PCR; the TCRdb copy retains only in-frame clones and omits some. The sample contains some 4,300 clones, around 30% of which appear only once. Study-level points and caveats: An association was observed between higher blood T cell density and longer overall survival. Adjacent uninvolved lung tissue had the highest T cell clonality, exceeding tumor. For the top 100 tumor clones, a median about 50 also appeared in adjacent lung. Without multi-region sequencing, intratumor heterogeneity could not be excluded.

This clone was seen only a few times. The target antigen is unknown. Sequencing used lung tumor tissue, obtained before any cancer treatment. The receptor was derived from a woman between 35 and 70 years old with stage II squamous cell lung carcinoma. The chain links TRBV11-3 to TRBJ2-2; a possible D gene is TRBD1 (6 bases). The CDR3: CASSFSLPQGKGTGELFF. Written as DNA, the CDR3 is TGTGCCAGCAGCTTCAGTCTCCCGCAGGGGAAAGGCACCGGGGAGCTGTTTTTT.